The 20 T cell receptor beta chains below come from one sample, sequenced in a study of beta chain features in type 1 diabetes. Reverse transcribing all isolated RNA meant expressed TCRB transcripts were sequenced. Data came from immunoSEQ multiplex PCR; TCRdb stores just in-frame clones and leaves some out. Seen here are under 250,000 clones, 12% to 15% observed once, and the top ten hold about 0.024%. Sequencing input: naive CD4+ T cells from blood. The receptors shown here come from a woman aged 40 to 50 in good health.

This clone was observed once. This sequence joins TRBV28 and TRBJ2-2; no clear D gene. The CDR3 consists of 14 residues. From germline, CDR1 is MDHEN and CDR2 SYDVKM. V was cut by 3 bases and J by 4 bases, with 9 bases left in between. CDR3 protein: CASSFRLGTGELFF. The CDR3 DNA reads TGTGCCAGCAGTTTCCGGCTAGGCACCGGGGAGCTGTTTTTT.

A note on this clone: The sample carries other DNA sequences with the same CDR3. The chain joins TRBV5-1 to TRBJ2-5, with D perhaps TRBD1 (6 bases). Germline V CDR1 and CDR2: SGHRS, YFSETQ. With 4 bases removed from V and 2 bases from J, the gap between germline ends came to 12 bases. The CDR3 has 14 amino acids. In DNA form, the CDR3 reads TGCGCCAGCAGCACGGGAAGGGGGCAAGAGACCCAGTACTTC. Protein: CASSTGRGQETQYF.

This clone occurred many times. The gene calls are TRBV29-1 and TRBJ2-6, with 8 bases that match TRBD1. Unmatched junction bases numbered 7, after V lost 4 bases and J lost 2 bases. Looked up from germline, CDR1 is SQVTM and CDR2 is ANQGSEA. The CDR3 loop spans 16 amino acids. The CDR3 DNA reads TGCAGCGTTGGACAGGGGACCCATACTGGGGCCAACGTCCTGACTTTC. Its protein is CSVGQGTHTGANVLTF. Variable domain in full (rest from reference TRBV29-1 and TRBJ2-6): SAVISQKPSRDICQRGTSLTIQCQVDSQVTMMFWYRQQPGQSLTLIATANQGSEATYESGFVIDKFPISRPNLTFSTLTVSNMSPEDSSIYLCSVGQGTHTGANVLTFGAGSRLTVL.

Only a few counts were recorded for this clone. CDR3: CASSVATGESDGYTF. Here the CDR3 DNA reads TGTGCCAGCAGCGTAGCTACAGGGGAGAGTGATGGCTACACCTTC. The chain combines TRBV9 with TRBJ1-2; TRBD1 matches 7 bases. The CDR3 has 15 amino acids. The germline CDR1 and CDR2 sequences are SGDLS and YYNGEE. J gave up 6 bases and V 0 bases, and 8 bases lay outside the gene matches.

This clone appeared a few times. The chain links TRBV7-7 to TRBJ2-1, with TRBD2 matching 10 bases. The V gene end was trimmed by 5 bases and the J gene end by 6 bases; junction bases not matched to a gene: 4. The CDR3 has 14 residues. CDR1 is SSHAT, CDR2 FNYEAQ, per germline (reference sequence). The CDR3, as DNA: TGTGCCAGCAGCCCTAGCGGGGGTGGCAATGAGCAGTTCTTC. The encoded protein is CASSPSGGGNEQFF.

This chain joins TRBV5-1 and TRBJ2-1; D is ambiguous. The CDR3 contains 12 residues. In germline, CDR1 is SGHRS, CDR2 YFSETQ. The V end lost 7 bases, the J end lost 4 bases, and 9 bases lay between the germline ends. CDR3 sequence: CASAHGYNEQFF. In DNA form, the CDR3 reads TGCGCCAGCGCCCACGGTTACAATGAGCAGTTCTTC.

The V call is TRBV4-1, the J call TRBJ2-1; D might be TRBD1 (5 bases). The CDR3 runs to 16 residues. From germline, CDR1 is MGHRA and CDR2 YSYEKL. Between the trimmed V and J ends, which lost 1 base and 5 bases, there was a span of 15 bases. The CDR3 bases are TGCGCCAGCAGCCAAGTTCCCTCTCAGGGCCACAATGAGCAGTTCTTC. Amino acid sequence: CASSQVPSQGHNEQFF.

The chain has TRBV2 and TRBJ2-4, with TRBD1 matching over 8 bases. Per the germline V gene, CDR1 is SNHLY and CDR2 is FYNNEI. The CDR3 covers 17 residues. Trimming at V came to 4 bases and at J to 1 base, leaving 9 bases not matched to a gene. The CDR3 DNA sequence: TGTGCCAGCAGTGGGTCAAGGACAGGGAGGGCCAAAAACATTCAGTACTTC. It translates to CASSGSRTGRAKNIQYF.

The chain joins TRBV6-5 to TRBJ1-5; 8 nucleotides match TRBD1. Per germline, CDR1 MNHEY and CDR2 SVGAGI. The CDR3 spans 14 residues. Trimming removed 4 bases from V and 5 bases from J; junction bases left unmatched: 4. The CDR3 nucleotides are TGTGCCAGCAGTTTGCAACAGGGGGATCAGCCCCAGCATTTT. Translating gives CASSLQQGDQPQHF.

CDR3 amino acids: CASRETGGKPQHF. The CDR3 bases are TGTGCCAGCAGGGAAACAGGGGGAAAGCCCCAGCATTTT. V is TRBV2 and J is TRBJ1-5; 8 bases fit TRBD1. This CDR3 has 13 residues. Trimming took 6 bases from V and 8 from J; bases not matched to a gene: 6. CDR1 and CDR2 (germline): SNHLY, FYNNEI.

V and J are TRBV9 and TRBJ2-1; D remains unclear. Per germline, CDR1 SGDLS and CDR2 YYNGEE. The CDR3 covers 14 residues. The ends were cut back, 0 bases at V and 5 bases at J, with 9 bases in the middle. DNA for the CDR3: TGTGCCAGCAGCGTAGGGCCGAGGAACAATGAGCAGTTCTTC. Its translation: CASSVGPRNNEQFF.

This clone has a handful of counts. The chain is built from TRBV5-1 and TRBJ2-6; D call uncertain. CDR3 length: 17 residues. Trimming cost V 2 bases and J 0 bases, with 12 bases left between them. The germline V gene has CDR1 SGHRS and CDR2 YFSETQ. CDR3: CASSLATTSSGANVLTF. The CDR3 nucleotides read TGCGCCAGCAGCTTAGCCACTACGAGCTCTGGGGCCAACGTCCTGACTTTC.

This sequence joins TRBV5-1 and TRBJ2-2, with D tentatively TRBD1 (5 bases). There are 14 residues in the CDR3. The germline V gene encodes CDR1 SGHRS and CDR2 YFSETQ. Trimming cost V 4 bases and J 0 bases, with 7 bases left between them. CDR3 DNA sequence: TGCGCCAGCAGCCTAGGGGCGAACACCGGGGAGCTGTTTTTT. It is translated as CASSLGANTGELFF.

The chain joins TRBV9 to TRBJ1-2; D ambiguous. V shed 0 bases and J shed 1 base, with 13 bases lying between them. Germline V gene data show CDR1 as SGDLS and CDR2 as YYNGEE. CDR3 length: 16 residues. This CDR3 is CASSVDEQPINYGYTF. For the CDR3, the DNA is TGTGCCAGCAGCGTAGATGAACAGCCTATTAACTATGGCTACACCTTC.

This clone was counted only a few times. The DNA for the CDR3 is TGCGCCAGCAGCCTGGACTACCAAGAGACCCAGTACTTC. Translating it yields CASSLDYQETQYF. The V and J genes are TRBV5-1 and TRBJ2-5; D is perhaps TRBD2 (5 bases). The germline gives CDR1 SGHRS, CDR2 YFSETQ. This CDR3 contains 13 residues. V dropped 4 bases and J dropped 0 bases, with 7 bases sitting between them. Full variable domain (remainder filled in from reference TRBV5-1 and TRBJ2-5): KAGVTQTPRYLIKTRGQQVTLSCSPISGHRSVSWYQQTPGQGLQFLFEYFSETQRNKGNFPGRFSGRQFSNSRSEMNVSTLELGDSALYLCASSLDYQETQYFGPGTRLLVL.

This chain uses TRBV5-6 with TRBJ2-3, with TRBD1 identical over 8 bases. With V trimmed by 4 bases and J by 5 bases, 12 bases remained unmatched. The CDR3 sequence is 16 residues long. Per germline, CDR1 SGHDT and CDR2 YYEEEE. For the CDR3, the DNA is TGTGCCAGCAGCGTCTTCCGTGGACAGGGAGGAGATACGCAGTATTTT. This translates into CASSVFRGQGGDTQYF.

The DNA for the CDR3 is TGTGCCAGCAGCGCCCCAAAGGGACAAGCGGTCGTCGGGGAGCTGTTTTTT. Translation gives CASSAPKGQAVVGELFF. The chain is built from TRBV9 and TRBJ2-2; maybe TRBD1 (6 bases). The CDR3 runs to 17 residues. Germline values: CDR1 SGDLS, CDR2 YYNGEE. V lost 3 bases and J 7 bases, leaving 22 bases between the germline ends.

V gene TRBV5-1 combines with J gene TRBJ2-3; D not resolved. Trimming took off 2 bases at V and 1 base at J, with 17 bases between the two ends. The CDR3 contains 17 residues. The germline CDR1 and CDR2 sequences are SGHRS and YFSETQ. This CDR3 reads CASSFMASKAGTDTQYF. The CDR3 DNA reads TGCGCCAGCAGCTTTATGGCGTCAAAGGCGGGCACAGATACGCAGTATTTT. Combining the CDR3 with reference TRBV5-1 and TRBJ2-3 gives the whole variable domain KAGVTQTPRYLIKTRGQQVTLSCSPISGHRSVSWYQQTPGQGLQFLFEYFSETQRNKGNFPGRFSGRQFSNSRSEMNVSTLELGDSALYLCASSFMASKAGTDTQYFGPGTRLTVL.

V and J are TRBV2 and TRBJ2-1; 9 bases agree with TRBD2. The V gene's germline CDR1 is SNHLY and CDR2 FYNNEI. The junction had 10 bases not matched to a gene; V was cut back by 6 bases and J by 1 base. The CDR3 runs to 17 residues. CDR3 amino acids: CASRPGAGGVSYNEQFF. CDR3 coding DNA: TGTGCCAGCAGGCCCGGGGCGGGGGGGGTATCCTACAATGAGCAGTTCTTC.

This clone was seen only a few times. The J gene is TRBJ2-7, the V gene TRBV6-5, with D perhaps matching TRBD2 (6 bases). The CDR3 has 11 residues. Looked up from germline, CDR1 is MNHEY and CDR2 is SVGAGI. CDR3 nucleotides: TGTGCTGCTAGCGACGTCTACGAGCAGTACTTC. Protein sequence: CAASDVYEQYF.